The clone carrying this TCR beta chain was counted many times. TCRdb's table, derived via immunoSEQ multiplex PCR, lists solely in-frame clones and lacks some. The sample shows about 150,000 clones, around 84% of them seen only once. This sample stems from a study of blood T cell repertoires in COVID-19. In assigning cohorts, the study relied on participant-reported clinical history. In germline, CDR1 is MNHEY, CDR2 SVGAGI. This CDR3 contains 13 residues. Deletions cut 2 bases from V and 5 bases from J, with 9 bases between. Sequenced: PBMCs or T cells enriched from blood (not recorded which). The sequence derives from a man in his fifties who had recovered from COVID-19. The rearrangement links TRBV6-5 to TRBJ1-2; D gene unclear. The CDR3 bases are TGTGCCAGCAGTTACCACGGGGAGTATGGCTACACCTTC. Amino acid sequence: CASSYHGEYGYTF.